This TCR beta chain stems from a study of T cells in Graves' hyperthyroidism and ophthalmopathy. Amplified TCR beta CDR3 regions came from RNA transcripts. First-round RT-PCR with HTBI primers amplified the TCR CDR3 region. TCRdb fed the multiplex PCR reads into MiXCR, producing one record per CDR3 protein. This sample carries around 600,000 distinct CDR3 sequences, more than 13% of them seen once, and the ten largest clones take 7% to 9%. Per germline, CDR1 DFQATT and CDR2 SNEGSKA (reference sequence). The CDR3 is 16 residues long. V lost 6 bases, J lost 3 bases, and 16 bases stayed unmatched. There are a few counts of this clonotype.

The rearrangement links TRBV20-1 to TRBJ1-2, with 7 positions matching TRBD1. This clonotype originated in a woman aged 18-35 years with Graves' ophthalmopathy. The sequenced sample consisted of blood. CDR3 region: CSAKPPPDRPYYGYTF. The CDR3 coding sequence is TGCAGTGCCAAACCACCCCCGGACAGGCCCTACTATGGCTACACCTTC.